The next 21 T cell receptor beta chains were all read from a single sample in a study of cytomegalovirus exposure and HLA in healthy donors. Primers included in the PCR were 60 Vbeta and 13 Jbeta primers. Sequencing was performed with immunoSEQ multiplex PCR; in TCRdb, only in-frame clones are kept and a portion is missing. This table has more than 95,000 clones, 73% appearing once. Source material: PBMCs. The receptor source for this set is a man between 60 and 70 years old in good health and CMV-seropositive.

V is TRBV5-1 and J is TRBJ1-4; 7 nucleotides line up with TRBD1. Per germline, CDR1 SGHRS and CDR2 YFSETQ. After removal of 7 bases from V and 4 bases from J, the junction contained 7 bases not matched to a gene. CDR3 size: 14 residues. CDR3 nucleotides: TGCGCCAGCCGGCTCGGACAGGTTAATGAAAAACTGTTTTTT. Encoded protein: CASRLGQVNEKLFF.

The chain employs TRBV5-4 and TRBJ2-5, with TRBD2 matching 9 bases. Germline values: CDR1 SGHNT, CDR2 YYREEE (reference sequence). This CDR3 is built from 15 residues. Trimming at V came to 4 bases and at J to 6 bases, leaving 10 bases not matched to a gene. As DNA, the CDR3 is TGTGCCAGCAGCGTGGGACTAGCAGCGGGGAAGACCCAGTACTTC. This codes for CASSVGLAAGKTQYF.

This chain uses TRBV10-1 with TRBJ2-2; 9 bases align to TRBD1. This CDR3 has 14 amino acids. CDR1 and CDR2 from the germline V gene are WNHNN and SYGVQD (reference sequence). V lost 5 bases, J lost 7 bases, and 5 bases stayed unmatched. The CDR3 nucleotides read TGCGCCAGCAGTTGGACAGGGGCCAGCGGGGAGCTGTTTTTT. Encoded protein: CASSWTGASGELFF.

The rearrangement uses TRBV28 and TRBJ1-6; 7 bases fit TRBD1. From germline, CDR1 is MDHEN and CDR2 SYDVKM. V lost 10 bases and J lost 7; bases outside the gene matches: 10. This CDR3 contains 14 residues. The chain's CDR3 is CAIREGQKNSPLHF. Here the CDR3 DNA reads TGTGCCATCCGGGAGGGACAGAAAAATTCACCCCTCCACTTT.

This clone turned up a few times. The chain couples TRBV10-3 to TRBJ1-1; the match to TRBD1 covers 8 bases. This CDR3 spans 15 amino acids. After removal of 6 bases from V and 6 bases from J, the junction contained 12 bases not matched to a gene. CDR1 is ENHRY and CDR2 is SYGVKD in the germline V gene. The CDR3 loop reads CAIRSGGQGGSEAFF. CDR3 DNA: TGTGCCATCAGGAGCGGAGGACAGGGAGGATCTGAAGCTTTCTTT.

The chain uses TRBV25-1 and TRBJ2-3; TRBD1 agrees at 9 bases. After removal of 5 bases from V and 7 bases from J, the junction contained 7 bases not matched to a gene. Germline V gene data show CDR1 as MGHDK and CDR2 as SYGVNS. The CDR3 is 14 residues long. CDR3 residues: CASSPQGARNTQYF. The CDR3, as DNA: TGTGCCAGCAGTCCACAGGGGGCACGCAATACGCAGTATTTT.

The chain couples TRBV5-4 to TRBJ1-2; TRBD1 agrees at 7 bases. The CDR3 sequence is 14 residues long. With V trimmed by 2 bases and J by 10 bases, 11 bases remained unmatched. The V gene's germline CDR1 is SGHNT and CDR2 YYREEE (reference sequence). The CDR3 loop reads CASSLDRTGRPYTF. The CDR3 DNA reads TGTGCCAGCAGCTTAGATCGGACAGGAAGACCCTACACCTTC.

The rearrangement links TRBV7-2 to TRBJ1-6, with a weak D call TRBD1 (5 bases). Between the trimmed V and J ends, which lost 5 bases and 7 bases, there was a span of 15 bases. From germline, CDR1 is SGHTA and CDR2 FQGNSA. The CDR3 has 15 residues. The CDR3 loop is CASSPTAGGNSPLHF. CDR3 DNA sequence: TGTGCCAGCAGCCCCACGGCGGGGGGGAATTCACCCCTCCACTTT.

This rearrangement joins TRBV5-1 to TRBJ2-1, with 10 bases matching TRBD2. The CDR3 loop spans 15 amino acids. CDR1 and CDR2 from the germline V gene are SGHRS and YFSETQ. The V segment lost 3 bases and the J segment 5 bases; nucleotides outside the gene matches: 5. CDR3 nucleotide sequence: TGCGCCAGCAGCTCCTTAGCGGGGGGAGACAATGAGCAGTTCTTC. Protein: CASSSLAGGDNEQFF.

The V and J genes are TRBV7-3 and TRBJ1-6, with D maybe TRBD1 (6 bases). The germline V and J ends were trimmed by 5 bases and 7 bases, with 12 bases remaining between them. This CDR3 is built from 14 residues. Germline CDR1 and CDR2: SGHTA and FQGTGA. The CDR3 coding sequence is TGTGCCAGCAGCCCGCAGGGGCCCAATTCACCCCTCCACTTT. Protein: CASSPQGPNSPLHF. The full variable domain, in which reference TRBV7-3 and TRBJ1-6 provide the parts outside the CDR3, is GAGVSQTPSNKVTEKGKYVELRCDPISGHTALYWYRQSLGQGPEFLIYFQGTGAADDSGLPNDRFFAVRPEGSVSTLKIQRTERGDSAVYLCASSPQGPNSPLHFGNGTRLTVT.

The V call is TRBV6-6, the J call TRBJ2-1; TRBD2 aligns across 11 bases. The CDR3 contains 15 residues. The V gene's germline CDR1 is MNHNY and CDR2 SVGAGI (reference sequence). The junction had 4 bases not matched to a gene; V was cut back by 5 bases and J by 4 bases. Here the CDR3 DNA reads TGTGCCAGCAGTGACCTAGCGGGGGGTTACAATGAGCAGTTCTTC. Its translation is CASSDLAGGYNEQFF.

As DNA, the CDR3 is TGTGCCTGGAGTGTACAGGGGGTAGCCGATACGCAGTATTTT. Residues: CAWSVQGVADTQYF. The chain employs TRBV30 and TRBJ2-3; 8 bases match TRBD1. V gave up 0 bases and J gave up 6 bases; unmatched junction bases: 5. The germline V gene has CDR1 GTSNPN and CDR2 SVGIG (reference sequence). The CDR3 length is 14 residues.

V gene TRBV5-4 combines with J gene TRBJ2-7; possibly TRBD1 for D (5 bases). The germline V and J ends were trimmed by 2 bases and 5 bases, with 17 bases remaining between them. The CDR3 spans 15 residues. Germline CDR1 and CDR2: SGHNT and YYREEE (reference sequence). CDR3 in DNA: TGTGCCAGCAGCTTCCTACCCGGGCAGGGCAACGAGCAGTACTTC. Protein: CASSFLPGQGNEQYF.

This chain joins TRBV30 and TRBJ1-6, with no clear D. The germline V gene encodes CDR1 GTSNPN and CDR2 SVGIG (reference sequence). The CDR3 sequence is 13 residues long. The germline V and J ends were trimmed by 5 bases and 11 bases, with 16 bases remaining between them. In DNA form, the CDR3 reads TGTGCCTGGGCCGAGGGTGCTGGCACACCCCTCCACTTT. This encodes CAWAEGAGTPLHF.

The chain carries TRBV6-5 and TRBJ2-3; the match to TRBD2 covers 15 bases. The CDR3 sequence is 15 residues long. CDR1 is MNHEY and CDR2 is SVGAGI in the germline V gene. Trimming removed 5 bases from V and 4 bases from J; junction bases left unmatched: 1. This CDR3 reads CASSGLAGGPDTQYF. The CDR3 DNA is TGTGCCAGCAGTGGACTAGCGGGGGGGCCAGATACGCAGTATTTT.

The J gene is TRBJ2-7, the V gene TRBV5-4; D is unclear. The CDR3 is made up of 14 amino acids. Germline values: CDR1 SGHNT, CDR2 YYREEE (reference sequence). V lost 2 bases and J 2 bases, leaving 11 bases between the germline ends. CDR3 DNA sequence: TGTGCCAGCAGCTTTTATACAGAACCCTACGAGCAGTACTTC. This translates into CASSFYTEPYEQYF. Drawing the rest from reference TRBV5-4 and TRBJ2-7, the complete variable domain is ETGVTQSPTHLIKTRGQQVTLRCSSQSGHNTVSWYQQALGQGPQFIFQYYREEENGRGNFPPRFSGLQFPNYSSELNVNALELDDSALYLCASSFYTEPYEQYFGPGTRLTVT.

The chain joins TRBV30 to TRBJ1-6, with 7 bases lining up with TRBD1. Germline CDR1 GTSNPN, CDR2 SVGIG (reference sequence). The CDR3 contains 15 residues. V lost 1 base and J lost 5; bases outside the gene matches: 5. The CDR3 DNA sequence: TGTGCCTGGAGTGGCGGGACAGCTAATAATTCACCCCTCCACTTT. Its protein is CAWSGGTANNSPLHF. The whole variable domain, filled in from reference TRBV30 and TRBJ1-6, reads SQTIHQWPATLVQPVGSPLSLECTVEGTSNPNLYWYRQAAGRGLQLLFYSVGIGQISSEVPQNLSASRPQDRQFILSSKKLLLSDSGFYLCAWSGGTANNSPLHFGNGTRLTVT.

The CDR3 region has the DNA TGTGCCAGCAGTATCAGGGGACAGGGAGAGACCCAGTACTTC. Its protein is CASSIRGQGETQYF. The chain has TRBV6-6 and TRBJ2-5, with 9 bases aligning to TRBD1. CDR3 length: 14 residues. V trimming: 5 bases; J trimming: 4 bases; junction bases outside the gene matches: 5. Germline CDR1 MNHNY, CDR2 SVGAGI (reference sequence).

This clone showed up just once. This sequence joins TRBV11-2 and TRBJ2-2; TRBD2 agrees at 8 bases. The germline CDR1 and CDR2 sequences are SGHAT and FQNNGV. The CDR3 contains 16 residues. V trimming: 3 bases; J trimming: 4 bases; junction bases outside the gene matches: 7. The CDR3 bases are TGTGCCAGCAGCTTCGCCCGACTAGCGAGCACCGGGGAGCTGTTTTTT. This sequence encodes CASSFARLASTGELFF. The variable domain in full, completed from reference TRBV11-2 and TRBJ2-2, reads EAGVAQSPRYKIIEKRQSVAFWCNPISGHATLYWYQQILGQGPKLLIQFQNNGVVDDSQLPKDRFSAERLKGVDSTLKIQPAKLEDSAVYLCASSFARLASTGELFFGEGSRLTVL.

CDR3 sequence: CASSWVGTPNQPQHF. The CDR3 nucleotides are TGCGCCAGCAGTTGGGTCGGGACTCCCAATCAGCCCCAGCATTTT. This sequence joins TRBV5-1 and TRBJ1-5; tentative D call: TRBD1 (5 bases). Germline CDR1 SGHRS, CDR2 YFSETQ. The CDR3 runs to 15 residues. Trimming pared 5 bases from V and 3 bases from J, leaving 15 bases between.

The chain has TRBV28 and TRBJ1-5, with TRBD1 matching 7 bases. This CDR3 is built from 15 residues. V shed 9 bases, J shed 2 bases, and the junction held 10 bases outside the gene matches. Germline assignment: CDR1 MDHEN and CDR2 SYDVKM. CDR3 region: CASSGTEHRNQPQHF. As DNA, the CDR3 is TGTGCCAGTTCCGGGACAGAGCATCGCAATCAGCCCCAGCATTTT.